This TCR beta chain was identified during a study of T cell changes during pregnancy in multiple sclerosis. Clones were read by immunoSEQ multiplex PCR, and TCRdb kept only the in-frame ones, dropping some. This sample carries about 66,000 clones, roughly 90% of them seen once, and the ten largest clones take about 5.8%. The TCR originated in a female donor with multiple sclerosis, enrolled in a pregnancy study. This material consisted of CD8+ T cells from peripheral blood mononuclear cells, taken before pregnancy.

CDR3 sequence (DNA): TGTGCCAGCAGTTACTCGACGGACAGGGGTGTTTTGGGCTACACCTTC. The encoded protein is CASSYSTDRGVLGYTF. V and J are TRBV6-5 and TRBJ1-2, with 9 bases matching TRBD1. The CDR3 length is 16 residues. CDR1 is MNHEY, CDR2 SVGAGI, per germline. V trimming: 0 bases; J trimming: 8 bases; junction bases outside the gene matches: 10.